This TCR beta chain stems from a study of beta chain features in type 1 diabetes. Study-level findings and limits: Shortening that was moderate but significant affected the TCRB CDR3s of Type 1 diabetes patients in all four CD4+ subsets. Among type 1 diabetes patients, VDJ junctions had fewer insertions and more deletions.

What was sequenced were expressed TCRB transcripts, since all of the isolated RNA had been reverse transcribed. Only in-frame clones appear in the TCRdb table, and some are missing; sequencing was by immunoSEQ multiplex PCR. The data hold a few hundred thousand clones, with approximately 15% observed a single time. Trimming removed 8 bases from V and 4 bases from J, with 14 bases in between. This CDR3 has 13 amino acids. The germline gives CDR1 SNHLY, CDR2 FYNNEI. This clone was recorded a few times. Its antigen is not known. J is TRBJ2-5 and V is TRBV2, with D perhaps TRBD2 (5 bases). Source material: naive CD4+ T cells from blood. The TCR sequence derives from a man aged 25 to 40 with type 1 diabetes. The CDR3 reads CASGLGNVETQYF. CDR3 sequence (DNA): TGTGCCAGCGGACTGGGGAACGTAGAGACCCAGTACTTC. Looking up the rest from reference TRBV2 and TRBJ2-5 gives the full variable domain: EPEVTQTPSHQVTQMGQEVILRCVPISNHLYFYWYRQILGQKVEFLVSFYNNEISEKSEIFDDQFSVERPDGSNFTLKIRSTKLEDSAMYFCASGLGNVETQYFGPGTRLLVL.